This TCR beta chain originates from a study of T cell responses to AZD1222 COVID-19 vaccine. Overall study findings and caveats: Targets within unmutated variant regions were reportedly found for nearly half of spike-specific TCRs. Vaccine-associated CD4 TCRs spanned spike, dominant at 160-218 and 743-854. Only a handful of people who got AZD1222 tested seropositive at baseline. All repertoire sampling was performed exclusively after the peak T cell response.

On this clone itself: Antigen: not known.

V lost 0 bases and J 8 bases, leaving 11 bases between the germline ends. This CDR3 has 15 residues. Looked up from germline, CDR1 is LGHNA and CDR2 is YSLEER. Produced via immunoSEQ multiplex PCR; TCRdb's table is partial and in-frame only. The sample includes around 200,000 clones, just over 90% of them seen just once. The sample here was peripheral blood, taken on day 0 of AZD1222 vaccination. This clonotype was obtained from an adult in good health. The V and J genes are TRBV4-3 and TRBJ1-6, with unresolved D. The CDR3 sequence: CASSQDWGLDSPLHF. The CDR3 bases are TGCGCCAGCAGCCAAGATTGGGGATTGGATTCACCCCTCCACTTT.